This T cell receptor beta chain stems from a study of T-cell memory formation after mild COVID-19. Whole-study findings and limits: Contracting clones from day 15 to 85 had balanced CD4/CD8; later expanders favoured CD4+. Within pre-infection memory, some responding clones were found, suggesting cross-reactive memory joined.

At least ten counts were recorded for this clonotype. As yet, its antigen is unknown. Each CDR3 protein gets one entry after TCRdb re-called the 5' RACE reads with MiXCR. The sample holds roughly 51,000 distinct CDR3 sequences, approximately 7.6% seen once. The CDR3 is 15 amino acids. Germline lookup yields CDR1 ENHRY and CDR2 SYGVKD. Trimming cost V 3 bases and J 8 bases, with 19 bases left between them. The chain recombines TRBV10-3 with TRBJ1-2, with D possibly TRBD1 on 6 matching bases. The sequencing sample was made of PBMCs or a T cell subset sorted from them (not recorded which). This TCR came from a young man who had mild COVID-19 (a few samples of this study predate the infection). Cell type and time point are not known. The CDR3 protein is CAISDSGDDIRGYTF. CDR3 nucleotides: TGTGCCATCAGTGACTCAGGGGACGACATTCGGGGCTACACCTTC.